This T cell receptor (beta chain) was captured by sequencing in a study of radiation and T cells in renal cell carcinoma. Study in general: Nephrectomy followed 15 Gy stereotactic body radiation by 4 weeks. Findings of the study overall: From baseline, blood top tumor clonotypes peaked at 2 weeks post-radiation.

Time point in this sample: blood 2 weeks post-SBRT. Sample treatment: 15 Gy SBRT to primary tumor, nephrectomy 4 weeks later. After SBRT, blood was collected at 2 and 4 weeks, plus baseline. The tumor was a clear cell renal cell carcinoma. Repertoires were generated with immunoSEQ multiplex PCR, while TCRdb's copy carries only in-frame clones and drops some. The sample lists some 70,000 clones; roughly 80% were seen once. A remark on this clone: Its antigen is unknown.

Germline CDR1 reads SGHTA; CDR2 reads FQGNSA. The CDR3 sequence is 14 residues long. V was trimmed by 7 bases and J by 1 base, leaving 11 bases between them. The source was blood, collected from a patient whose treatment included radiotherapy and nephrectomy. The J gene is TRBJ1-5, the V gene TRBV7-2; D ambiguous. This receptor was obtained from a man between 60 and 75 years old with renal cell carcinoma. CDR3 nucleotides: TGTGCCAGCAACGCCGGGAGCAGCAATCAGCCCCAGCATTTT. This codes for CASNAGSSNQPQHF.